A single TCR beta chain is shown here with its context. No cognate antigen has been identified for it. No base quality information exists; no much larger clone differs at one position. This sample is drawn from a study of blood T cell repertoires in COVID-19 (dated by TCRdb to the early 2020s). About the investigation overall: Collaborator samples came from the United States, Italy and Spain and covered acute and convalescent phases of COVID-19. The repertoires were released in a freely available public database meant as a resource for research on the immune response to SARS-CoV-2. Where HLA class I and class II types were available, the types were taken from metadata supplied by the sample provider, not from assay-based typing. Samples were obtained from the ongoing ImmuneRACE study (first 160 participants) and from about 1,300 subjects provided by 6 global collaborators. The prospective study material was composed of cDNA or gDNA derived from T cells, B-cell-depleted T cells, or PBMCs. The dataset comprised deeply sampled blood TCRbeta repertoires from subjects exposed to, actively infected with, or recovered from COVID-19. Sample metadata almost always included a de-identified subject ID, COVID-19 status, age in years and sex. The paper's findings and limits, for the study overall: The quantity of clinical and demographic metadata differed by source and by participant and was supplied without curation.

TCRbeta CDR3 regions were amplified from genomic DNA using the immunoSEQ Assay, a bias-controlled multiplex PCR. Per the original workflow: Nucleated cell counts per sample were estimated from amplification of reference gene primers within the assay. To quantify the absolute abundance of each unique TCRbeta CDR3 rearrangement, sequence reads were collapsed and filtered. For each sample, productive Simpson clonality was calculated as the square root of Simpson's diversity index across productive rearrangements. TCRdb retrieved this table from immuneACCESS and kept in-frame rearrangements only. Not all clones are present; in checked studies, unresolved V genes account for under half, and no reason is known for the remainder. The DNA gave D and trimming, while V, J and clone size come from that table. The sample includes 250,000 to 350,000 clones, with about 87% observed a single time. The ten largest account for less than 3% of the sample.

Inclusive of the bounding cysteine and phenylalanine, the CDR3 is 15 residues long. CDR3 DNA only is kept here, 45 bases in frame from base 1. CDR1 and CDR2 are read off the germline V gene (reference sequence) as MNHEY and SMNVEV. V has 2 bases trimmed and J has 8 bases trimmed; junction bases matching no gene number 10. Participants in the prospective study were enrolled through a virtual design, were aged about 18 to 89 years, and lived in some 24 United States geographic areas. In the prospective study, participants were assigned to cohorts based on the clinical history participants reported in a screening survey and a study questionnaire. ImmuneRACE Cohort 3 recovered participants were defined by two consecutive negative NP/OP PCR tests, healthcare professional clearance, or symptom resolution. Mobile phlebotomists in the prospective study collected whole blood, serum and a nasopharyngeal or oropharyngeal swab from every participant. Additional blood draws and questionnaires over an approximately two-month period could optionally be provided by prospective study participants. Before DNA extraction, blood samples from the prospective study were shipped at room temperature or frozen.

The sequenced material came from PBMCs or T cells enriched from blood (not recorded which). The chain links TRBV27 with TRBJ1-2, and 8 bases in between align with TRBD1. The TCR sequence derives from a woman aged 50 to 60 who had recovered from COVID-19. CDR3 loop: CASSLAPGTGIGYTF. The bases are TGTGCCAGCAGTTTAGCGCCAGGGACAGGCATCGGCTACACCTTC.